This TCR beta chain was documented in a study of T cells in localized non-small cell lung cancer. Trimming left V 1 base short and J 4 bases short, with 13 bases between. Germline-derived CDR1 and CDR2 are SGHAT and FQDESV (reference sequence). The CDR3 spans 15 residues. Data came from immunoSEQ multiplex PCR; TCRdb stores just in-frame clones and leaves some out. The sample records about 77,000 clones, 88% being singletons. This sequence originates from a woman aged 40-69 years with stage I squamous cell lung carcinoma. The source was peripheral blood, collected before any cancer treatment. J is TRBJ1-2 and V is TRBV11-1; a possible D gene is TRBD1 (5 bases). The CDR3 is CASSLDEGFLYGYTF. CDR3 DNA sequence: TGTGCCAGCAGCTTAGATGAGGGGTTCCTCTATGGCTACACCTTC.